A single sample gave rise to the 8 T cell receptor beta chains below, sequenced in a study of identical twins. Using its own MiXCR run on the 5' RACE reads, TCRdb lists one record per CDR3 protein. The sample lists about 530,000 distinct CDR3 sequences, around 20% occurring once. These data also formed part of another study, on yellow fever vaccine responses in identical twins.

Sequenced input: CD4+ T cells sorted from blood. The receptors come from a woman under 30 in good health.

J is TRBJ1-5 and V is TRBV10-3; a possible D gene is TRBD1 (5 bases). Germline CDR1 reads ENHRY; CDR2 reads SYGVKD. The V gene lost 10 bases and the J gene lost 3 bases, with 13 bases spanning the gap. The CDR3 loop spans 13 amino acids. CDR3 residues: CATGEQSNQPQHF. The CDR3 DNA reads TGTGCCACGGGGGAACAGTCCAATCAGCCCCAGCATTTT.

The rearrangement links TRBV9 to TRBJ2-5; D not certain. Trimming shortened V by 1 base and J by 7 bases, and 17 bases separated the two germline ends. The germline V gene encodes CDR1 SGDLS and CDR2 YYNGEE. There are 15 residues in the CDR3. This CDR3 reads CASSVHPQTEVTQYF. Written as DNA, the CDR3 is TGTGCCAGCAGCGTACACCCCCAGACCGAGGTGACCCAGTACTTC.

The V gene is TRBV2, the J gene TRBJ2-3, with 9 bases fitting TRBD2. Unmatched junction bases numbered 9, after V lost 3 bases and J lost 8 bases. Germline V lookup: CDR1 SNHLY, CDR2 FYNNEI. The CDR3 sequence is 15 residues long. The CDR3 here is CASSDWAGGPVTQYF. The CDR3 bases are TGTGCCAGCAGTGACTGGGCGGGGGGGCCTGTTACGCAGTATTTT.

This clonotype was seen a handful of times. This rearrangement joins TRBV12-3 or TRBV12-4 to TRBJ2-3, with 11 positions matching TRBD2. There are 14 residues in the CDR3. J was trimmed by 6 bases and V by 6 bases; bases with no gene match: 5. CDR3 residues: CASRGPSGRDTQYF. The CDR3 region has the DNA TGTGCCAGCAGAGGTCCTAGCGGGAGGGATACGCAGTATTTT.

The rearrangement joins TRBV2 to TRBJ2-5; D is possibly TRBD2 (5 bases). There are 14 residues in the CDR3. Germline V gene data show CDR1 as SNHLY and CDR2 as FYNNEI. V shed 7 bases and J shed 5 bases, with 17 bases lying between them. Here the CDR3 DNA reads TGTGCCAGCAATCCCCTCCGGGGAAGGGAGACCCAGTACTTC. Protein product: CASNPLRGRETQYF.

The V call is TRBV5-1, the J call TRBJ2-1; 9 bases match TRBD2. The CDR3 consists of 14 residues. The germline V gene has CDR1 SGHRS and CDR2 YFSETQ. V shed 3 bases, J shed 6 bases, and the junction held 4 bases outside the gene matches. CDR3 coding DNA: TGCGCCAGCAGCTCGTCTAGCGGGACCAATGAGCAGTTCTTC. It translates to CASSSSSGTNEQFF.

This clonotype was seen a handful of times. The genes are TRBV5-5 and TRBJ1-2; possible D gene TRBD1, 5 bases. V lost 3 bases to trimming and J lost 7 bases, with 19 bases between them. The CDR3 runs to 15 residues. CDR1 and CDR2 (germline): SGHKS, YYEKEE (reference sequence). This CDR3 reads CASSSPGPVTGGYTF. In nucleotides, the CDR3 is TGTGCCAGCAGCTCGCCGGGACCCGTAACGGGTGGCTACACCTTC.

This sequence joins TRBV12-3 or TRBV12-4 and TRBJ1-2, with unresolved D. V was clipped by 6 bases and J by 2 bases, with 16 bases between them. This CDR3 comprises 15 residues. The DNA of the CDR3 is TGTGCCAGCAGCACACACGATCGCGGGAACTATGGCTACACCTTC. Protein sequence: CASSTHDRGNYGYTF.